This T cell receptor (beta chain) derives from a study of T cells in Graves' hyperthyroidism and ophthalmopathy (dated by TCRdb to the late 2010s). Looking at the study overall: Peripheral blood was collected at initial diagnosis, before any treatment. The paper reports TCR Vbeta CDR3 sequencing of fewer than 150 peripheral blood samples: around 45 ophthalmopathy, under 80 hyperthyroidism and around 17 progressor patients. The 85 to 100 discovery patients were divided at random into training and test sets in a 7:3 ratio. In addition, the study compared T-cell repertoires in thyroid tissue and in blood from several Graves' hyperthyroidism patients. Following sampling, methimazole starting at 30 mg daily was given to hyperthyroidism patients, and high-dose intravenous methylprednisolone was given to ophthalmopathy patients. A discovery cohort of roughly 96 patients, about 43 with Graves' ophthalmopathy and under 60 with stable Graves' hyperthyroidism, was used to find distinguishing TCR V-J signatures. Whether ophthalmopathy could be predicted prospectively was tested in an independent validation cohort made up of some 20 hyperthyroidism patients plus 17 patients who later progressed to ophthalmopathy.

The paper as a whole reports these results and caveats: Ophthalmopathy was separated from stable hyperthyroidism by a 13 V-J signature model, with around 90% sensitivity and just over 81% specificity obtained in cross-validation and 80%/75% obtained in testing. Sample size was not statistically predetermined, and investigators were not blinded to group allocation. In validation, the model predicted progression to ophthalmopathy with about 71% sensitivity and about 72% specificity, a median of 6.5 months before onset. Most expanded thyroid clonotypes (frequency above 0.001) were also detected in blood, a finding suggesting that blood repertoires may reflect thyroid immune responses.

This clonotype was found a few times. No antigen is known for it. No base quality information exists; no much larger clone differs at one position. The TCR beta CDR3 regions were amplified from RNA transcripts. The TCR CDR3 was subjected to a first round of RT-PCR using the HTBI primer set and the Qiagen OneStep RT-PCR kit. Libraries were constructed in a second round of multiplex PCR, after which size selection and purification were performed. Sequencing of the libraries was done on an Illumina HiSeq2000 using paired-end 100 bp reads. Processing in the source paper ran as follows. Raw data were processed with SOAPnuke, discarding reads with adapters, uncalled bases, mean Phred below 15, or no exact constant-primer or identifier match. COPE v1.2.5 was used to merge high-quality paired reads, and clonotypes were defined as unique nucleotide sequences. Clonotypes were aligned to IMGT TRBV, TRBD and TRBJ reference segments using MiTCR v1.1. The analysis was restricted to V-J combinations with a frequency above 0.0001, which together covered 99% to 99.2% of the repertoires. A TCS score was defined as the ratio between F50 (clonal expansion) and ExV (chaos), using BLOSUM62-based TCRdist between CDR3 peptides within each V-J. Welch's t-statistics and random forest reduced around 520 V-J features to 13, which were used in a naive Bayes classifier (R e1071). Using fastp at Q25 and MiXCR, TCRdb reprocessed the public reads and kept productive beta chains. Each CDR3 protein appears once, grouped with its most common genes and DNA. Here the V and J calls rest on TCRdb's processing, not on the authors' analysis. In all, the sample holds under 800,000 distinct CDR3 sequences, and approximately 14% of those were seen once. The top ten clones comprise roughly a tenth of the sample.

Graves' hyperthyroidism was defined as stable when no progression to ophthalmopathy occurred over 18 months of follow-up. Hyperthyroidism patients were newly diagnosed, with disease duration under 2 months, and aged 18 to 65 years. Any patient with an uncontrolled infection, another autoimmune disease, pregnancy or lactation was excluded. Diagnoses were established on the basis of clinical symptoms, serum thyroxine and TRAb, thyroid ultrasound, and orbital computed tomography. PBMCs were isolated from 7.5 to 10 ml of fresh peripheral blood by Ficoll-Paque density gradient centrifugation. Total RNA was extracted using Trizol reagent, and RNA quality was assessed on an Agilent 2100 Bioanalyzer. This clonotype was obtained from a woman aged 18-29 years with Graves' hyperthyroidism. Sequenced input: blood.

The CDR3 is CASSQRGGYAYEQYF. The nucleotide sequence is TGTGCCAGCAGCCAAAGAGGGGGATACGCCTACGAGCAGTACTTC. The sequence is built from TRBV14 and TRBJ2-7, with a tentative D gene TRBD1 over 6 matching bases. The CDR3 holds 15 amino acids from the cysteine to the phenylalanine. Only the CDR3 portion is preserved as DNA: 45 bases, with reading frame beginning at the first base. Based on the germline V gene, the CDR1 and CDR2 sequences are SGHDN and FVKESK. The V and J ends are trimmed by 2 bases and 2 bases, leaving 13 bases between them.